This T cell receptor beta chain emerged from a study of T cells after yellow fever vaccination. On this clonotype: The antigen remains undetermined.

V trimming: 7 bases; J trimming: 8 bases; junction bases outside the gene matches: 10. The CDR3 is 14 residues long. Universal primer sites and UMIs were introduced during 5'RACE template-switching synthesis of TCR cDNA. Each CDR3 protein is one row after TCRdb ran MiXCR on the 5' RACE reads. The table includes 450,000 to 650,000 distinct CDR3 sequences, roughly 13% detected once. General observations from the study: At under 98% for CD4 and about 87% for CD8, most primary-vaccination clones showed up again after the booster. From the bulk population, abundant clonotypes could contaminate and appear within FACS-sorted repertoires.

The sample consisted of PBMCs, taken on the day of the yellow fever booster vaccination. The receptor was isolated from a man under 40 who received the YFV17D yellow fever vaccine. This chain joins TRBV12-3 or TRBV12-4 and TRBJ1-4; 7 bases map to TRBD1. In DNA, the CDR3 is TGTGCCAGCATCAGAGGGGCAGGGGGAGAAAAACTGTTTTTT. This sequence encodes CASIRGAGGEKLFF.